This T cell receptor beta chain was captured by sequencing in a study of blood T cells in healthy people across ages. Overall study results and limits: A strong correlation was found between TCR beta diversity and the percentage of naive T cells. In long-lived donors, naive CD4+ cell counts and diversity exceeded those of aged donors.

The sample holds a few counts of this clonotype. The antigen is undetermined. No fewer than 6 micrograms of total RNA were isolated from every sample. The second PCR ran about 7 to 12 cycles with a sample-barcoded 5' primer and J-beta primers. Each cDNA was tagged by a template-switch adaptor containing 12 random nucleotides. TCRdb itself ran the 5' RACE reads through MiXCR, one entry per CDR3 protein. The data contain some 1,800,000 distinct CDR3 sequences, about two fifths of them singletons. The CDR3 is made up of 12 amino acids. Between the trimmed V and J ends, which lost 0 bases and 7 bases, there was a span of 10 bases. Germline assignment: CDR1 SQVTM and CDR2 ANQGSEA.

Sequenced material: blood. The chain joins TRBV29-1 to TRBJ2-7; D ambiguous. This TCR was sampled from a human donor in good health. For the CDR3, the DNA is TGCAGCGTTGAAGATTTCGCATTGGAGCAGTACTTC. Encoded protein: CSVEDFALEQYF.